Here is one TCR beta chain with its context. A junction end diverges from the germline sequence, so it may reflect a read error. The data are from a study of blood T cell repertoires in COVID-19. Study-level background: From the United States, Italy and Spain came samples of acute and convalescent COVID-19. T cells, B-cell-depleted T cells, or PBMCs supplied cDNA or gDNA.

As handled by the study authors: Using reference gene primer amplification, nucleated cell counts were estimated. Profiling relied on immunoSEQ multiplex PCR, and the TCRdb table lists in-frame clones only, not all of them. The D gene and trimming were derived from the DNA, and the V and J assignments and clone size from that table. Among fewer than 100,000 clones, around 90% were seen once, and the ten largest hold less than 5%. The CDR3 consists of 13 residues. CDR1 and CDR2 (germline): SSHAT, FNYEAQ (reference sequence). The chain carries TRBV7-7 and TRBJ2-1, with TRBD2 identical over 7 bases. This receptor was taken from a woman of 80 years or more with acute or convalescent COVID-19. Sample: peripheral blood. CDR3 DNA: TGTGCTAGCAGCTTCGGCGGGGGCAATGAGCAGTTCTTC. Translation: CASSFGGGNEQFF. Full variable domain (missing parts from reference TRBV7-7 and TRBJ2-1): GAGVSQSPRYKVTKRGQDVTLRCDPISSHATLYWYQQALGQGPEFLTYFNYEAQPDKSGLPSDRFSAERPEGSISTLTIQRTEQRDSAMYRCASSFGGGNEQFFGPGTRLTVL.